A single sample is the source of the 5 T cell receptor beta chains below, sequenced in a study of blood T cell repertoires in COVID-19 (TCRdb year 2020). Libraries came from the immunoSEQ multiplex PCR assay. Sourced from immuneACCESS, this table was stored by TCRdb with only in-frame sequences that have V and J called. A share of the clones is absent; for the studies checked, an unresolved V gene accounts for under half, and the remainder has no known explanation. The sample data list around 100,000 clones, and more than 75% of these were observed just once. The ten largest clones add up to under 4% of the sample. The sequencing input was peripheral blood. The receptors originated from a man between 40 and 49 years old with acute or convalescent COVID-19.

The genes are TRBV11-1 and TRBJ2-7; weak D call: TRBD2 (6 bases). Between the trimmed V and J ends, which lost 5 bases and 4 bases, there was a span of 15 bases. The CDR3 is 14 amino acids. CDR1 and CDR2 (germline): SGHAT, FQDESV (reference sequence). The CDR3 here is CASSDWRDPYEQYF. Here the CDR3 DNA reads TGTGCCAGCAGCGATTGGAGGGACCCATACGAGCAGTACTTC. The full variable domain, in which reference TRBV11-1 and TRBJ2-7 provide the parts outside the CDR3, is EAEVAQSPRYKITEKSQAVAFWCDPISGHATLYWYRQILGQGPELLVQFQDESVVDDSQLPKDRFSAERLKGVDSTLKIQPAELGDSAMYLCASSDWRDPYEQYFGPGTRLTVT.

V usage is TRBV24-1 and J usage is TRBJ2-3; D gene uncertain. The CDR3 sequence is 14 residues long. Germline CDR1 and CDR2: KGHDR and SFDVKD. Between the trimmed V and J ends, which lost 0 bases and 4 bases, there was a span of 7 bases. The CDR3 reads CATSDLPESDTQYF. The CDR3 region has the DNA TGTGCCACCAGTGATTTGCCGGAGTCAGATACGCAGTATTTT.

The V and J genes are TRBV19 and TRBJ2-7, with D maybe TRBD2 (6 bases). Germline V gives CDR1 LNHDA, CDR2 SQIVND (reference sequence). V was shortened by 2 bases and J by 0 bases, with 11 bases between the two germline ends. The CDR3 has 15 amino acids. The CDR3 DNA is TGTGCCAGTAGTATAAATCGGGGGATCTCCTACGAGCAGTACTTC. It yields the protein CASSINRGISYEQYF.

The chain recombines TRBV19 with TRBJ2-7; D is ambiguous. This CDR3 is 14 amino acids long. The germline V gene encodes CDR1 LNHDA and CDR2 SQIVND (reference sequence). V lost 4 bases and J lost 4, with 14 bases in between. The chain's CDR3 is CASSTFGVVYEQYF. Here the CDR3 DNA reads TGTGCCAGTAGTACTTTCGGAGTAGTTTACGAGCAGTACTTC.

On this clone: This sample includes further DNA sequences coding for the same CDR3. The genes are TRBV18 and TRBJ2-3; a weak D match, TRBD2 (6 bases). There are 14 residues in the CDR3. Trimming removed 3 bases from V and 0 bases from J, with 7 bases in between. CDR1 is KGHSH and CDR2 is LQKENI in the germline V gene. CDR3 coding DNA: TGTGCCAGCTCACCGGGACTCAGCACAGATACGCAGTATTTT. This codes for CASSPGLSTDTQYF.